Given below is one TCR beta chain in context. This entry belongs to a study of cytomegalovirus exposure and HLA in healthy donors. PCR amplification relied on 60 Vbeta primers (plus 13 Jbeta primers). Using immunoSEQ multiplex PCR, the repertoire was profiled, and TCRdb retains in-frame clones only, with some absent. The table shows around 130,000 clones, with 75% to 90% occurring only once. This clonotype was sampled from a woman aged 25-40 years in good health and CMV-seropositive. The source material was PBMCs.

Here the CDR3 reads CASSWRGNSGNTIYF. The CDR3 DNA follows: TGTGCCAGCAGTTGGAGGGGTAACTCTGGAAACACCATATATTTT. The rearrangement uses TRBV6-5 and TRBJ1-3; perhaps TRBD1 as D (5 bases). V was pared by 4 bases and J by 0 bases, with 10 bases between. Germline CDR1 is MNHEY and CDR2 is SVGAGI. The CDR3 loop spans 15 amino acids.